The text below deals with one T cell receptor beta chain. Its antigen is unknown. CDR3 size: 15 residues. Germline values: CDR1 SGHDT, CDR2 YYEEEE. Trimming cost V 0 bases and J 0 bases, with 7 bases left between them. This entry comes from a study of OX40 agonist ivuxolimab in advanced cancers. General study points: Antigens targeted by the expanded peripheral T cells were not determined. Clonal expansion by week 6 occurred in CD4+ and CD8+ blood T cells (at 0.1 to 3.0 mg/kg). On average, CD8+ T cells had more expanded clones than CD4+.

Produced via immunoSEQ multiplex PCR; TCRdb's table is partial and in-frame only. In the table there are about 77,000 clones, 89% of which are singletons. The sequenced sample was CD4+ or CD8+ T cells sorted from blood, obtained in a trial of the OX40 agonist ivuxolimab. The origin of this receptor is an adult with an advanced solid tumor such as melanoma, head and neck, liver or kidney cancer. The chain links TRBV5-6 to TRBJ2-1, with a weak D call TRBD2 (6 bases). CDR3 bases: TGTGCCAGCAGCTTGGACGGGAGCTCCTACAATGAGCAGTTCTTC. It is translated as CASSLDGSSYNEQFF. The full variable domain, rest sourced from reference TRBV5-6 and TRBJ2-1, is DAGVTQSPTHLIKTRGQQVTLRCSPKSGHDTVSWYQQALGQGPQFIFQYYEEEERQRGNFPDRFSGHQFPNYSSELNVNALLLGDSALYLCASSLDGSSYNEQFFGPGTRLTVL.